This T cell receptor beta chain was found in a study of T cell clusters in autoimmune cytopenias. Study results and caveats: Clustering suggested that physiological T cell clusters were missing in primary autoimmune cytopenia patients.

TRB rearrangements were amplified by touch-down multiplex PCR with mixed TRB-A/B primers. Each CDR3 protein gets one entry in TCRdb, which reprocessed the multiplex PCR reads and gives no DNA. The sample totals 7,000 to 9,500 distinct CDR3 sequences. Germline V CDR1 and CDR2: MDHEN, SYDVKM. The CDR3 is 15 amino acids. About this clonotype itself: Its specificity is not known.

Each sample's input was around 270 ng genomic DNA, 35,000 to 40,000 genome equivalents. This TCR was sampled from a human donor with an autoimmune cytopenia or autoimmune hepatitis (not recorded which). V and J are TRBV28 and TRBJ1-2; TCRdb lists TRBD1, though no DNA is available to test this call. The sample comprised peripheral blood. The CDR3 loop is CASSAPDRGKYGYTF.